This entry is about one T cell receptor beta chain. This entry comes from a study of blood T cell repertoires in COVID-19. Across the study: The origin of the acute and convalescent COVID-19 samples was the United States, Italy and Spain. The analysed material was cDNA or gDNA that came from T cells, B-cell-depleted T cells, or PBMCs.

Authors' data handling: Counts of nucleated cells, estimated from reference gene primer amplification, were obtained. Generated by immunoSEQ multiplex PCR, the TCRdb table keeps only in-frame clones and is missing some. V and J calls and clone size are those listed in that table; D and trimming were worked out from the DNA. The data show a few hundred thousand clones, with 65% to 85% seen just once and about 13% held by the top ten. With 1 base removed from V and 1 base from J, the gap between germline ends came to 6 bases. The CDR3 consists of 14 residues. In germline, CDR1 is KGHDR, CDR2 SFDVKD. The material sequenced was peripheral blood. The rearrangement joins TRBV24-1 to TRBJ1-2; no clear D gene. The sequence came from a human donor in a cohort sampled during active COVID-19. CDR3 region: CATSDFQVNYGYTF. The CDR3 bases are TGTGCCACCAGTGATTTCCAGGTTAACTATGGCTACACCTTC.